Each of the 14 T cell receptor beta chains below was sequenced from the same sample in a study of T cells after somatic rescue of genetic block. The protocol was immunoSEQ multiplex PCR, while the TCRdb copy is restricted to in-frame clones and leaves out a portion. Of 15,000 or so clones listed, about 70% are singletons. What was sequenced was peripheral blood mononuclear cells (PBMCs). These TCRs come from a boy aged 5-17 years.

The rearrangement links TRBV19 to TRBJ2-4; D gene ambiguous. This CDR3 region has 15 residues. V was cut by 6 bases and J by 0 bases, with 12 bases left in between. Germline CDR1 LNHDA, CDR2 SQIVND (reference sequence). The CDR3: CASSKIWLAKNIQYF. The CDR3 nucleotides read TGTGCCAGTAGCAAAATTTGGTTAGCCAAAAACATTCAGTACTTC.

The genes are TRBV7-8 and TRBJ1-6; the D is unclear. CDR3 length equals 15 residues. The germline V and J ends were trimmed by 2 bases and 9 bases, with 14 bases remaining between them. Per the germline V gene, CDR1 is SGHVS and CDR2 is FQNEAQ. The CDR3: CASSLQGAVVSPLHF. CDR3 nucleotides: TGTGCCAGCAGCTTACAAGGAGCAGTAGTTTCACCCCTCCACTTT.

J is TRBJ2-2 and V is TRBV7-3; TRBD1 might be the D (6 bases). Germline V gene sequence: CDR1 SGHTA, CDR2 FQGTGA. The V and J ends lost 2 bases and 4 bases respectively, with 11 bases between them. The CDR3 consists of 15 residues. The CDR3 sequence is CASSLVGALTGELFF. CDR3 DNA sequence: TGTGCCAGCAGCTTAGTGGGGGCCCTCACCGGGGAGCTGTTTTTT. Full variable domain (missing parts from reference TRBV7-3 and TRBJ2-2): GAGVSQTPSNKVTEKGKYVELRCDPISGHTALYWYRQSLGQGPEFLIYFQGTGAADDSGLPNDRFFAVRPEGSVSTLKIQRTERGDSAVYLCASSLVGALTGELFFGEGSRLTVL.

The gene calls are TRBV7-9 and TRBJ2-5, with D possibly being TRBD1 (6 bases). The V gene's germline CDR1 is SEHNR and CDR2 FQNEAQ (reference sequence). The CDR3 consists of 15 residues. Trimming shortened V by 3 bases and J by 3 bases, and 14 bases separated the two germline ends. CDR3 bases: TGTGCCAGCAGCTTCTTCGGGACATGGGAAGAGACCCAGTACTTC. It translates to CASSFFGTWEETQYF.

The V and J genes are TRBV11-3 and TRBJ2-7; D is possibly TRBD1 or TRBD2 (5 bases each). V shed 0 bases and J shed 3 bases, with 12 bases lying between them. Germline V gene data show CDR1 as SGHNT and CDR2 as YENEEA. The CDR3 has 15 residues. This chain's CDR3 is CASSLEAGSIYEQYF. The CDR3 bases are TGTGCCAGCAGCTTAGAGGCAGGGAGTATCTACGAGCAGTACTTC.

The genes are TRBV30 and TRBJ1-2; D uncertain. The V end lost 1 base, the J end lost 0 bases, and 9 bases lay between the germline ends. This CDR3 is 14 amino acids long. Germline lookup yields CDR1 GTSNPN and CDR2 SVGIG (reference sequence). The CDR3 DNA reads as TGTGCCTGGAGTGAATCCGGGGCTAACTATGGCTACACCTTC. It translates to CAWSESGANYGYTF.

The genes are TRBV6-1 and TRBJ2-4; D remains unclear. V gave up 7 bases and J gave up 3 bases, with 16 bases separating them. CDR3 length: 15 amino acids. Germline assignment: CDR1 MNHNS and CDR2 SASEGT. CDR3 amino acids: CASNPGQFYKNIQYF. The DNA of the CDR3 is TGTGCCAGCAATCCGGGCCAGTTTTACAAAAACATTCAGTACTTC.

This clone was counted between two and nine times. The chain is built from TRBV5-5 and TRBJ2-4; TRBD2 might be the D (6 bases). The germline V and J ends were trimmed by 3 bases and 2 bases, with 18 bases remaining between them. This CDR3 has 17 amino acids. The germline CDR1 and CDR2 sequences are SGHKS and YYEKEE (reference sequence). The CDR3, as DNA: TGTGCCAGCAGCTCTCAAGAACCAGGGAGGACCAAAAACATTCAGTACTTC. This sequence encodes CASSSQEPGRTKNIQYF.

The rearrangement uses TRBV10-3 and TRBJ1-5; D remains unclear. V was trimmed by 6 bases and J by 0 bases, leaving 9 bases between them. CDR3 size: 14 residues. Germline values: CDR1 ENHRY, CDR2 SYGVKD. In DNA, the CDR3 is TGTGCCATCAGGGGCTCTGATAGCAATCAGCCCCAGCATTTT. It codes for CAIRGSDSNQPQHF.

The V call is TRBV11-1, the J call TRBJ1-6, with TRBD1 matching over 7 bases. Germline values: CDR1 SGHAT, CDR2 FQDESV (reference sequence). The trim removed 5 bases at V and 6 bases at J, leaving 4 bases unmatched. This CDR3 is built from 14 residues. The CDR3 loop is CASSLDRVNSPLHF. The DNA for the CDR3 is TGTGCCAGCAGCCTCGACAGGGTTAATTCACCCCTCCACTTT.

The CDR3 nucleotides read TGTGCCAGCAGTTTAGACCTAGGGGGGGGCTATGGCTACACCTTC. Translating gives CASSLDLGGGYGYTF. The gene calls are TRBV27 and TRBJ1-2; D is perhaps TRBD1 (6 bases). Germline V gives CDR1 MNHEY, CDR2 SMNVEV (reference sequence). The ends were cut back, 2 bases at V and 4 bases at J, with 14 bases in the middle. CDR3 length: 15 amino acids.

The chain couples TRBV30 to TRBJ2-5; TRBD2 matches 8 bases. Germline loops: CDR1 GTSNPN, CDR2 SVGIG (reference sequence). This CDR3 is 14 amino acids long. The J segment lost 2 bases and the V segment lost 0 bases, leaving 2 bases of the junction unmatched. The CDR3 region is CAWSVLAVQETQYF. The DNA of the CDR3 is TGTGCCTGGAGTGTACTAGCGGTTCAAGAGACCCAGTACTTC.

The V and J genes are TRBV6-5 and TRBJ2-3; tentatively, D is TRBD2 (5 bases). The CDR3 is 12 residues long. Deletions cut 8 bases from V and 5 bases from J, with 11 bases between. Germline assignment: CDR1 MNHEY and CDR2 SVGAGI. The CDR3 sequence: CASQREGDTQYF. The CDR3 nucleotides read TGTGCCAGCCAAAGAGAGGGAGATACGCAGTATTTT.

The rearrangement links TRBV6-6 to TRBJ2-5; D uncertain. Germline V CDR1 and CDR2: MNHNY, SVGAGI (reference sequence). V was cut by 5 bases and J by 2 bases, with 12 bases left in between. CDR3 length equals 14 residues. CDR3 in amino acids: CASSSRHLQETQYF. The DNA of the CDR3 is TGTGCCAGCAGTAGTCGCCACCTTCAAGAGACCCAGTACTTC.